A selection of T cell receptor beta chains follows, all from one sample in a study of T cell responses to AZD1222 COVID-19 vaccine. TCRdb keeps only in-frame clones here, not all; method: immunoSEQ multiplex PCR. The data show some 140,000 clones, 70% to 90% seen once. The sample in question was peripheral blood, obtained on day 0 of AZD1222 vaccination. These receptors were obtained from an adult in good health. Each CDR3 is given with its conserved first and last residue. The D gene is left open where the match is weak. Size is stated for part of the rows, as once, few or many counts, or as a class when the clone is expanded.

j_call clone_size v_call d_call cdr3_aa cdr3_nt
TRBJ1-6 . TRBV27 . CASRPNNRRGDSPLHF TGTGCCAGCAGACCAAACAACCGGCGGGGGGACTCACCCCTCCACTTT
TRBJ1-4 . TRBV15 TRBD1 CATSTDRGANEKLFF TGTGCCACCAGCACGGACAGGGGTGCTAATGAAAAACTGTTTTTT
TRBJ2-3 . TRBV23-1 . CASSQSCESRCVTDTQYF TGCGCCAGCAGTCAATCTTGCGAAAGTCGGTGCGTCACAGATACGCAGTATTTT
TRBJ1-5 . TRBV19 . CASSSTVYSNQPQHF TGTGCCAGTAGCTCGACAGTATATAGCAATCAGCCCCAGCATTTT
TRBJ1-2 once TRBV27 TRBD1 CASSWDPRTGDNYGYTF TGTGCCAGCAGTTGGGATCCAAGGACAGGGGACAACTATGGCTACACCTTC
TRBJ2-2 . TRBV6-5 . CASERQVNTGELFF TGTGCCAGCGAGAGACAGGTGAACACCGGGGAGCTGTTTTTT
TRBJ1-5 . TRBV10-3 . CAISRVGDNQPQHF TGTGCCATCAGTAGAGTAGGGGACAATCAGCCCCAGCATTTT
TRBJ1-1 once TRBV10-2 . CASYLRASTHENTEAFF TGCGCCAGCTATCTCAGGGCCTCCACCCATGAAAACACTGAAGCTTTCTTT
TRBJ1-6 . TRBV11-2 . CASSPLLSSNSPLHF TGTGCCAGCAGCCCCCTCCTTTCGTCTAATTCACCCCTCCACTTT
TRBJ2-4 . TRBV19 TRBD2 CASRGGDPMTKNIQYF TGTGCCAGTCGGGGGGGGGACCCTATGACCAAAAACATTCAGTACTTC
TRBJ2-3 . TRBV3-1/TRBV3-2 TRBD2 CASSPMGGSPTDTQYF TGTGCCAGCAGCCCGATGGGGGGGTCCCCTACAGATACGCAGTATTTT
TRBJ1-5 . TRBV7-2 . CASSSTDSNQPQHF TGTGCCAGCAGCTCCACAGATAGCAATCAGCCCCAGCATTTT
TRBJ1-2 . TRBV18 TRBD1 CASSGGTGSNYGYTF TGTGCCAGCTCAGGAGGGACAGGTTCTAACTATGGCTACACCTTC
TRBJ2-5 . TRBV24-1 . CATSQAGQETQYF TGTGCCACCAGTCAAGCGGGTCAAGAGACCCAGTACTTC
TRBJ2-1 . TRBV12-3/TRBV12-4 . CASSPDNEQFF TGTGCCAGCAGCCCGGACAATGAGCAGTTCTTC
TRBJ1-5 . TRBV2 TRBD1 CASSEGAGGGQPQHF TGTGCCAGCAGTGAAGGAGCAGGGGGAGGTCAGCCCCAGCATTTT
TRBJ2-5 . TRBV7-2 TRBD2 CASSLDYSSGILGAQYF TGTGCCAGCAGCTTGGACTACTCTAGCGGGATTTTGGGGGCCCAGTACTTC
TRBJ2-7 . TRBV7-2 TRBD1 CASSGRGYEQYF TGTGCCAGCAGTGGCAGGGGGTACGAGCAGTACTTC
TRBJ1-5 . TRBV6-5 . CASRATEISNQPQHF TGTGCCAGCAGGGCGACAGAGATTAGCAATCAGCCCCAGCATTTT
TRBJ1-1 . TRBV28 . CATRSRVSDTEAFF TGTGCCACCCGGAGCAGGGTTTCGGACACTGAAGCTTTCTTT
TRBJ1-5 . TRBV7-9 . CASSLAGQPQHF TGTGCCAGCAGCTTAGCTGGTCAGCCCCAGCATTTT
TRBJ2-2 . TRBV7-9 TRBD2 CASSHRDSGLAGGPGELFF TGTGCCAGCAGCCACCGGGACAGCGGACTAGCGGGAGGACCCGGGGAGCTGTTTTTT